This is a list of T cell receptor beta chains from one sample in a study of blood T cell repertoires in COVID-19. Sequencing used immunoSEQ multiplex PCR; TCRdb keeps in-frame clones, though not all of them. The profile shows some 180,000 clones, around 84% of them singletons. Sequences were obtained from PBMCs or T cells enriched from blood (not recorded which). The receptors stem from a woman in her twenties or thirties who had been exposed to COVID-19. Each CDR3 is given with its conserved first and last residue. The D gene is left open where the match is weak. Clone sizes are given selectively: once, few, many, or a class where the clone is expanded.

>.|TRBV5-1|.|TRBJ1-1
CASSSSTDTEAFF
TGCGCCAGCAGCTCCAGCACAGACACTGAAGCTTTCTTT
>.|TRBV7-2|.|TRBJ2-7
CASSHDRRYEQYF
TGTGCCAGCAGCCACGACAGGCGATACGAGCAGTACTTC
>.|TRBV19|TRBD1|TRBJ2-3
CASSKGQGPRSTQYF
TGTGCCAGTAGTAAGGGACAGGGCCCCCGGAGTACGCAGTATTTT
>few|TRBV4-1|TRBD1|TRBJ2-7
CASSPQETGGGEQYF
TGCGCCAGCAGCCCCCAGGAGACAGGGGGTGGAGAGCAGTACTTC
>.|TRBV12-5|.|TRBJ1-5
CASGSGDGNQPQHF
TGTGCTAGTGGTTCAGGGGACGGCAATCAGCCCCAGCATTTT
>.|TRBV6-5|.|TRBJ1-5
CASTKIFNQPQHF
TGTGCCAGCACTAAGATCTTCAATCAGCCCCAGCATTTT
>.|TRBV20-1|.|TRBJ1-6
CSASRGSYNSPLHF
TGCAGTGCTAGTAGGGGGTCCTATAATTCACCCCTCCACTTT
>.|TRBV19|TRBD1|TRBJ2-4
CASSLGTGENIQYF
TGTGCCAGTAGTTTGGGGACAGGGGAAAACATTCAGTACTTC
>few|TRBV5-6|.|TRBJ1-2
CASSLGQLNYGYTF
TGTGCCAGCAGCCTGGGACAACTTAACTATGGCTACACCTTC
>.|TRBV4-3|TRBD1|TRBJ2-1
CASSQLGTEHNEQFF
TGCGCCAGCAGCCAATTAGGGACAGAACACAATGAGCAGTTCTTC
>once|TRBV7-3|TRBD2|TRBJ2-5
CASSRTSGGQETQYF
TGTGCCAGCAGCCGGACTAGCGGGGGGCAGGAGACCCAGTACTTC
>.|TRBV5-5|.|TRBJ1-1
CASSLVFPGQSNTEAFF
TGTGCCAGCAGCTTGGTTTTCCCCGGACAGTCCAACACTGAAGCTTTCTTT
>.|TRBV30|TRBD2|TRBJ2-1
CATRTSGDHNEQFF
TGTGCTACCAGGACTAGCGGGGATCACAATGAGCAGTTCTTC
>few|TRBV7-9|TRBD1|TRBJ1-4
CASSSRTGVGEKLFF
TGTGCCAGCAGCAGTCGAACAGGGGTTGGTGAAAAACTGTTTTTT
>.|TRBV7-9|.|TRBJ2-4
CASSLTQGNIQYF
TGTGCCAGCAGCCTGACACAGGGAAACATTCAGTACTTC
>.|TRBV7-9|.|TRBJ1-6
CASSPPGASSPLHF
TGTGCCAGCAGCCCGCCAGGGGCGAGCTCACCCCTCCACTTT
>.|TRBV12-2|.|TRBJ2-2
CASRLFGGPAGELFF
TGTGCAAGTCGCTTATTCGGGGGGCCGGCCGGGGAGCTGTTTTTT
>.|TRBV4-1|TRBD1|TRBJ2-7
CASSQGQQGQGEWEQYF
TGCGCCAGCAGCCAAGGACAACAAGGACAGGGGGAATGGGAGCAGTACTTC
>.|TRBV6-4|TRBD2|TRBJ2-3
CASSLLPSGGTDTQYF
TGTGCCAGCAGTCTCCTACCTAGCGGGGGCACAGATACGCAGTATTTT
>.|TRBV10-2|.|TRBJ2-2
CASKLANTGELFF
TGCGCCAGCAAACTAGCGAACACCGGGGAGCTGTTTTTT
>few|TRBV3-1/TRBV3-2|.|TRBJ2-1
CASSPLLAKDYNEQFF
TGTGCCAGCAGCCCACTACTCGCTAAAGACTACAATGAGCAGTTCTTC
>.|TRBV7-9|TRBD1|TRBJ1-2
CASSRSEGAGGYTF
TGTGCCAGCAGCCGCAGTGAGGGGGCGGGAGGCTACACCTTC
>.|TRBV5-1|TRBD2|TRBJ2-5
CASCTSGSETQYF
TGCGCCAGCTGTACTAGCGGGAGTGAGACCCAGTACTTC
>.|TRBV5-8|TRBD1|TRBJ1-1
CASSLETGLENTEAFF
TGTGCCAGCAGCTTGGAGACAGGGCTTGAGAACACTGAAGCTTTCTTT
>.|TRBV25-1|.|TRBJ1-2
CASSEFFERGNYGYTF
TGTGCCAGCAGTGAATTTTTTGAACGGGGGAACTATGGCTACACCTTC
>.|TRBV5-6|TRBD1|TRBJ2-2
CASSLYRDRMGLGELFF
TGTGCCAGCAGCCTATACCGGGACAGGATGGGTTTGGGGGAGCTGTTTTTT